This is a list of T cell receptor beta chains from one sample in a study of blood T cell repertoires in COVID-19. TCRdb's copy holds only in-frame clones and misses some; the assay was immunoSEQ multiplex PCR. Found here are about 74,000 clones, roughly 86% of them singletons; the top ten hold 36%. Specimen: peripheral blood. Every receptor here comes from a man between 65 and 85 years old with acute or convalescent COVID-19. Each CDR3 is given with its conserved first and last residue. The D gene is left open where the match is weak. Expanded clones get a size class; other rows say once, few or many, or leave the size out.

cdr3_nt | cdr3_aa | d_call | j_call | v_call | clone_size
TGTGCCACCGAAGGACAGTCCACTGGTAGTGAAGCTTTCTTT | CATEGQSTGSEAFF | . | TRBJ1-1 | TRBV10-3 | .
TGTGCCACCAGTGATTTGCAGGTCCAGTTCTTT | CATSDLQVQFF | . | TRBJ1-1 | TRBV24-1 | .
TGTGCCACCAGTGATTCGGACAAGGCTTATGGCTACACCTTC | CATSDSDKAYGYTF | . | TRBJ1-2 | TRBV24-1 | once
TGTGCCAGCACCGGGGACTACGCAAGCGAGCAGTACTTC | CASTGDYASEQYF | TRBD2 | TRBJ2-7 | TRBV7-2 | .
TGTGCCAGCAGTTTGCCCCCCGGGGGCTATAATTCACCCCTCCACTTT | CASSLPPGGYNSPLHF | . | TRBJ1-6 | TRBV28 | .
TGTGCCAGCAGTCAGGTTTCGGCAGCAAACTATGGCTACACCTTC | CASSQVSAANYGYTF | . | TRBJ1-2 | TRBV28 | .
TGTGCCAGCAGCTATGGAGGGGATTCACCCCTCCACTTT | CASSYGGDSPLHF | . | TRBJ1-6 | TRBV5-4 | .
TGTGCCAGCAGCTGGACCGGGACAGTTGACACTGAAGCTTTCTTT | CASSWTGTVDTEAFF | TRBD1 | TRBJ1-1 | TRBV5-4 | .
TGTGCCAGCAGCTTCCTGCGGGGGCCCCGCGGGTGGTATTTT | CASSFLRGPRGWYF | . | TRBJ2-3 | TRBV11-2 | .
TGTGCCAGCAGCCCCACAGGGGTCTATGGCTACACCTTC | CASSPTGVYGYTF | TRBD1 | TRBJ1-2 | TRBV27 | .
TGTGCCAGCAGCCTCAGGGGTACCGGGGAGCTGTTTTTT | CASSLRGTGELFF | . | TRBJ2-2 | TRBV2 | .
TGTGCCAGCAGTAGAACCTCTGGGGCCAACGTCCTGACTTTC | CASSRTSGANVLTF | . | TRBJ2-6 | TRBV9 | .
TGTGCCATCAATGGACAGGGAGCGACCTCATCTAACTATGGCTACACCTTC | CAINGQGATSSNYGYTF | TRBD1 | TRBJ1-2 | TRBV10-3 | .
TGTGCCAGCAAAATCGGGACAGGGGACTACGAGCAGTACTTC | CASKIGTGDYEQYF | TRBD1 | TRBJ2-7 | TRBV2 | .
TGTGCCAGCAGGCGACAGGTTAACGAGCAGTACTTC | CASRRQVNEQYF | . | TRBJ2-7 | TRBV12-3/TRBV12-4 | once
TGTGCCAGCAGCTCGGGCCGGGACAGGGGGGGTGATGAAAAACTGTTTTTT | CASSSGRDRGGDEKLFF | TRBD1 | TRBJ1-4 | TRBV5-4 | .
TGTGCCAGCAGCTCGAGACAGGGTTTGGGGGCCAACGTCCTGACTTTC | CASSSRQGLGANVLTF | TRBD1 | TRBJ2-6 | TRBV13 | .
TGCGCCAGCAGCCACCCGACAGGGTTCGGTAATGAAAAACTGTTTTTT | CASSHPTGFGNEKLFF | TRBD1 | TRBJ1-4 | TRBV4-1 | .
TGTGCCAGCAGTAGCCGGGACAGGGGTGCCTATGGCTACACCTTC | CASSSRDRGAYGYTF | TRBD1 | TRBJ1-2 | TRBV6-6 | .
TGTGCCAGCCCCCGGGGGACTGAAGCTTTCTTT | CASPRGTEAFF | . | TRBJ1-1 | TRBV28 | .
TGTGCCAGCAGCCCTCGACTGACTAGGGAAAAACTGTTTTTT | CASSPRLTREKLFF | . | TRBJ1-4 | TRBV3-1/TRBV3-2 | .
TGTGCCAGCAGTCCCTCCCCGGGACAGGTGAACACTGAAGCTTTCTTT | CASSPSPGQVNTEAFF | TRBD1 | TRBJ1-1 | TRBV28 | .
TGTGCCAGCCAGGGGGCTTCGGGGGAAAAACTGTTTTTT | CASQGASGEKLFF | TRBD1 | TRBJ1-4 | TRBV12-3/TRBV12-4 | few
TGTGCCAGCTCTCCGAACAGGGACGACACAGATACGCAGTATTTT | CASSPNRDDTDTQYF | . | TRBJ2-3 | TRBV18 | .
TGTGCCAGCTCACCGTCAACAGGGAAAACCTATGGCTACACCTTC | CASSPSTGKTYGYTF | . | TRBJ1-2 | TRBV18 | .
TGCGCCAGCAGTGAGTCGGGCGGGAGAAAGACCCAGTACTTC | CASSESGGRKTQYF | TRBD2 | TRBJ2-5 | TRBV10-2 | .
TGTGCCAGCACCTTAAGCGGGGTTTCCTCGAACACCGGGGAGCTGTTTTTT | CASTLSGVSSNTGELFF | TRBD2 | TRBJ2-2 | TRBV2 | .
TGTGCCATCAGTGAGTCGAGGGCAAACTATGGCTACACCTTC | CAISESRANYGYTF | . | TRBJ1-2 | TRBV10-3 | .
TGTGCCAGCAGCTTAGAGAGGGGGTCTCGGGCTTTCTTT | CASSLERGSRAFF | . | TRBJ1-1 | TRBV7-2 | .
TGTGCCACCAGCAGACGGGACAGTACGAGGAACATTCAGTACTTC | CATSRRDSTRNIQYF | TRBD1 | TRBJ2-4 | TRBV15 | .
TGTGCCAGTAGTTCCCCGGACAGGGGAGGAAATTCACCCCTCCACTTT | CASSSPDRGGNSPLHF | TRBD1 | TRBJ1-6 | TRBV19 | .
TGTGCCAGCAGTGCGGGGACCTACGAGCAGTACTTC | CASSAGTYEQYF | . | TRBJ2-7 | TRBV6-6 | .
TGTGCCAGCAGCGTAGCGCCTAGCTCCTACAATGAGCAGTTCTTC | CASSVAPSSYNEQFF | . | TRBJ2-1 | TRBV9 | few
TGTGCCAGCAGTTCCCAATGGACAGGAGGTGCGGAAAAACTGTTTTTT | CASSSQWTGGAEKLFF | TRBD1 | TRBJ1-4 | TRBV6-5 | .
TGCGCCAGCAGCGATCCAAACAGGGTATTGGCAGATACGCAGTATTTT | CASSDPNRVLADTQYF | . | TRBJ2-3 | TRBV5-1 | .
TGCAGCGGGAAGACGGGGGGTACCAATGAGCAGTTCTTC | CSGKTGGTNEQFF | TRBD2 | TRBJ2-1 | TRBV29-1 | .
TGTGCCAGCAGCCTATCGGCGGGAGGCACAGATACGCAGTATTTT | CASSLSAGGTDTQYF | TRBD2 | TRBJ2-3 | TRBV7-3 | .
TGTGCCAGCAGCTCGAGCGGGGGCGAGCAGTACTTC | CASSSSGGEQYF | TRBD2 | TRBJ2-7 | TRBV7-8 | .
TGCGCCAGCAGCTTGAGGGGGTGGAATGAAAAACTGTTTTTT | CASSLRGWNEKLFF | . | TRBJ1-4 | TRBV5-1 | .
TGTGCCAGCAGTGAAAGGGGCCTTCCTACCCTCCACTTT | CASSERGLPTLHF | . | TRBJ1-6 | TRBV25-1 | once
TGTGCCACCAGCAGAGAGCTAGCGGCGGCTTACAATGAGCAGTTCTTC | CATSRELAAAYNEQFF | TRBD2 | TRBJ2-1 | TRBV15 | .
TGCAGCGTTGGTTGGGGGCAAAACGAGCAGTACTTC | CSVGWGQNEQYF | . | TRBJ2-7 | TRBV29-1 | .
TGTGCCAGCTCACCCTCCCAGGGAAGAGACACTGAAGCTTTCTTT | CASSPSQGRDTEAFF | . | TRBJ1-1 | TRBV18 | .
TGTGCCAGCAGCTTACAGGGTGCCGATACGCAGTATTTT | CASSLQGADTQYF | . | TRBJ2-3 | TRBV5-4 | .
TGTGCCAGCAGTTTATCCCCCGGGAGCGATGAGCAGTTCTTC | CASSLSPGSDEQFF | . | TRBJ2-1 | TRBV27 | .